Reported below is one T cell receptor (beta chain). This sample is drawn from a study of shared clonotypes between healthy human individuals. As for the study in general: A couple of women and a few men aged 18 to 49 made up the donors.

Caucasian adults living in Nashville, Tennessee, provided all samples. As handled by the study authors: As immunoSEQ supplied junction-only sequences (without quality scores), filtering differed. TCRdb's table, derived via immunoSEQ multiplex PCR, lists solely in-frame clones and lacks some. V and J calls and clone size come straight from that table; D and trimming were deduced from the DNA. The table records about 2.4 million clones, 93% of them present only once. Germline assignment: CDR1 KGHSH and CDR2 LQKENI. This CDR3 comprises 15 residues. The V end lost 4 bases, the J end lost 8 bases, and 15 bases lay between the germline ends.

The clonotype comes from a man between 18 and 35 years old in good health. Some clones in this sample may be carry-over from other donors' samples. The V gene is TRBV18, the J gene TRBJ2-6; D possibly corresponds to TRBD2 (5 bases). The sample taken for sequencing was naive CD4+ T cells from PBMCs. Subset here: CD45RA+ positively selected. The CDR3, as DNA: TGTGCCAGCTCACTCATTCCATACGGGACCAACGTCCTGACTTTC. Protein: CASSLIPYGTNVLTF.